This record covers a single TCR beta chain. The antigen is not known. Primers included in the PCR were 60 Vbeta and 13 Jbeta primers. The protocol was immunoSEQ multiplex PCR, while the TCRdb copy is restricted to in-frame clones and leaves out a portion. The table records 150,000 to 200,000 clones, around 79% of them present only once. This record belongs to a study of cytomegalovirus exposure and HLA in healthy donors. General study findings and limits: Rare TCR sequences predominated, though certain public TCRs were found in many donors. Analysis was performed later, and it showed HLA-associated TCR beta chains to be more clonally expanded than equally common others.

This receptor was taken from a woman aged 40 to 50 in good health and CMV-seropositive. Source material: PBMCs.

The CDR3 DNA follows: TGTGCCACCCCCCTTCCCAGAAAGACCCAGTACTTC. Translated, it gives CATPLPRKTQYF. The chain employs TRBV19 and TRBJ2-5; D uncertain. V was trimmed by 10 bases and J by 6 bases, leaving 15 bases between them. The CDR3 is 12 amino acids. Germline CDR1 and CDR2: LNHDA and SQIVND (reference sequence).